The sequence of this T cell receptor beta chain was determined in a study of T cells in localized non-small cell lung cancer. Overall study results and limits: Heterogeneity within the tumor remains possible, as just one region underwent sequencing.

This clone has a handful of counts. What it binds is unknown. The CDR3 loop spans 14 amino acids. Germline loops: CDR1 MDHEN, CDR2 SYDVKM. The V and J ends lost 3 bases and 6 bases, in that order; junction bases with no gene match: 4. Profiled with immunoSEQ multiplex PCR; TCRdb holds only in-frame clones, not every one. The data show approximately 12,000 clones, more than 70% seen once. The chain couples TRBV28 to TRBJ2-2; 7 nucleotides agree with TRBD2. This clonotype was sampled from a male donor at least 60 years old with stage I lung adenocarcinoma. The material was peripheral blood, obtained before any cancer treatment. The chain's CDR3 is CASSLWEGSGELFF. Here the CDR3 DNA reads TGTGCCAGCAGTTTGTGGGAGGGGTCCGGGGAGCTGTTTTTT.